A selection of T cell receptor beta chains follows, all from one sample in a study of OX40 agonist ivuxolimab in advanced cancers. The assay was immunoSEQ multiplex PCR, and TCRdb's table has in-frame clones only and misses some. The table has 9,500 to 13,000 clones, 76% seen once; the top ten hold 22%. The sample consisted of CD4+ or CD8+ T cells sorted from blood, taken in a trial of the OX40 agonist ivuxolimab. These TCRs come from an adult with an advanced solid tumor such as melanoma, head and neck, liver or kidney cancer. The CDR3 runs from the conserved cysteine through the conserved F or W. D genes are given only for firm matches. The size entry is marked missing in some rows and otherwise reads once, few, many or a size class.

size	V	D	J	CDR3	DNA
few	TRBV7-6	-	TRBJ2-3	CASSLTLLGDTQYF	TGTGCCAGCAGCTTAACACTCCTCGGGGATACGCAGTATTTT
-	TRBV18	-	TRBJ2-5	CASSPLVAADQETQYF	TGTGCCAGCTCACCTCTAGTCGCGGCGGATCAAGAGACCCAGTACTTC
-	TRBV18	TRBD1	TRBJ2-7	CASSPLGDSLFTKGYEQYF	TGTGCCAGCTCACCACTGGGGGACAGCCTTTTTACGAAAGGGTACGAGCAGTACTTC
few	TRBV7-6	-	TRBJ1-1	CASSERGAEAFF	TGTGCCAGCAGCGAGCGGGGGGCTGAAGCTTTCTTT
-	TRBV10-3	TRBD1	TRBJ1-6	CAITDPSDRGEGNSPLHF	TGTGCCATCACGGATCCCTCGGACAGGGGAGAGGGTAATTCACCCCTCCACTTT
-	TRBV5-6	-	TRBJ1-3	CASSFGVGMTGNTIYF	TGTGCCAGCAGCTTCGGGGTGGGGATGACTGGAAACACCATATATTTT
-	TRBV6-1	-	TRBJ1-5	CASSEMGGGVPQPQHF	TGTGCCAGCAGTGAAATGGGGGGTGGGGTCCCCCAGCCCCAGCATTTT
-	TRBV9	-	TRBJ2-1	CASSVEDSSYNEQFF	TGTGCCAGCAGCGTAGAGGACTCCTCCTACAATGAGCAGTTCTTC
-	TRBV5-6	TRBD1	TRBJ1-4	CASSSTGLTNEKLFF	TGTGCCAGCAGCTCGACAGGGCTAACTAATGAAAAACTGTTTTTT
-	TRBV5-4	TRBD2	TRBJ2-7	CASSLSLAENYEQYF	TGTGCCAGCAGCTTATCACTAGCGGAGAACTACGAGCAGTACTTC
-	TRBV4-1	-	TRBJ2-7	CASSPIGGGTYEQYF	TGCGCCAGCAGCCCTATAGGGGGGGGCACCTACGAGCAGTACTTC
-	TRBV4-2	TRBD2	TRBJ2-7	CASSQDQRGTYEQYF	TGTGCCAGCAGCCAAGATCAGCGGGGGACCTACGAGCAGTACTTC
-	TRBV4-1	-	TRBJ2-7	CASSQDGDFPSYEQYF	TGCGCCAGCAGCCAAGATGGGGACTTCCCGTCCTACGAGCAGTACTTC
few	TRBV11-3	-	TRBJ2-5	CASSPWGGLDLGQETQYF	TGTGCCAGCAGCCCCTGGGGCGGTCTGGATTTGGGGCAAGAGACCCAGTACTTC
-	TRBV11-2	-	TRBJ1-1	CASSLDWSLYAFF	TGTGCCAGCAGCTTAGATTGGTCCTTGTACGCTTTCTTT
-	TRBV9	TRBD1	TRBJ2-3	CASSEGDRATDTQYF	TGTGCCAGCAGCGAGGGGGACAGGGCCACAGATACGCAGTATTTT
-	TRBV4-1	TRBD1	TRBJ1-1	CASSLQGWHTEAFF	TGCGCCAGCAGCCTACAGGGGTGGCACACTGAAGCTTTCTTT
few	TRBV6-4	TRBD2	TRBJ2-3	CASSDTLAGASTDTQYF	TGTGCCAGCAGTGACACCCTAGCGGGGGCCAGCACAGATACGCAGTATTTT
-	TRBV28	-	TRBJ1-5	CASSGANSNQPQHF	TGTGCCAGCAGCGGGGCAAATAGCAATCAGCCCCAGCATTTT
-	TRBV6-6	-	TRBJ1-1	CASSYFGGSEAFF	TGTGCCAGCAGTTACTTTGGTGGGTCTGAAGCTTTCTTT
-	TRBV10-2	-	TRBJ1-2	CASSEQGNYGYTF	TGCGCCAGCAGTGAGCAGGGGAACTATGGCTACACCTTC
-	TRBV5-6	-	TRBJ2-7	CASSLEGFYEQYF	TGTGCCAGCAGCTTAGAGGGCTTCTACGAGCAGTACTTC
-	TRBV19	-	TRBJ1-1	CASGNQRNTEAFF	TGTGCCAGTGGGAACCAGCGAAACACTGAAGCTTTCTTT
-	TRBV5-1	-	TRBJ1-1	CASSEGLRTEAFF	TGCGCCAGCAGCGAAGGGTTGAGAACTGAAGCTTTCTTT
once	TRBV19	-	TRBJ1-2	CASSIDLETNYGYTF	TGTGCCAGTAGTATAGATCTGGAGACTAACTATGGCTACACCTTC
-	TRBV6-5	TRBD2	TRBJ2-2	CASSYRGGANTGELFF	TGTGCCAGCAGTTACCGCGGGGGGGCGAACACCGGGGAGCTGTTTTTT
few	TRBV19	-	TRBJ2-3	CASSNFLTVVTDTQYF	TGTGCCAGTAGTAACTTTTTGACAGTTGTTACAGATACGCAGTATTTT
few	TRBV4-3	-	TRBJ1-5	CASSQGQNSNQPQHF	TGCGCCAGCAGCCAAGGTCAAAATAGCAATCAGCCCCAGCATTTT
-	TRBV29-1	TRBD2	TRBJ2-7	CSVELGGSYEQYF	TGCAGCGTTGAACTGGGAGGGTCCTACGAGCAGTACTTC
-	TRBV7-2	-	TRBJ2-7	CASSPGSVPNYEQYF	TGTGCCAGCAGCCCCGGGTCCGTTCCTAATTACGAGCAGTACTTC
-	TRBV11-2	TRBD2	TRBJ2-1	CASSFGLAVSSYNEQFF	TGTGCCAGCAGCTTCGGACTAGCCGTGAGCTCCTACAATGAGCAGTTCTTC
-	TRBV5-4	TRBD1	TRBJ2-7	CASSLIQGPSYEQYF	TGTGCCAGCAGCTTAATACAGGGGCCTTCCTACGAGCAGTACTTC
-	TRBV4-1	-	TRBJ2-7	CASSQGPGTKDEQYF	TGCGCCAGCAGCCAAGGACCCGGGACAAAGGACGAGCAGTACTTC
-	TRBV6-6	-	TRBJ2-1	CASSRPYNEQFF	TGTGCCAGCAGCCGCCCCTACAATGAGCAGTTCTTC
-	TRBV4-2	-	TRBJ2-5	CASSQELVGETQYF	TGTGCCAGCAGCCAGGAACTAGTGGGAGAGACCCAGTACTTC
-	TRBV29-1	-	TRBJ1-2	CSVRTGGYYGYTF	TGCAGCGTACGGACGGGAGGCTACTATGGCTACACCTTC
-	TRBV4-1	-	TRBJ1-1	CASSQRETTEAFF	TGCGCCAGCAGCCAACGAGAGACCACTGAAGCTTTCTTT
once	TRBV7-6	TRBD1	TRBJ2-1	CASSLAGQSYHNEQFF	TGTGCCAGCAGCTTAGCGGGACAGAGTTATCACAATGAGCAGTTCTTC
-	TRBV30	-	TRBJ1-1	CAWSDGTEAFF	TGTGCCTGGAGTGATGGCACTGAAGCTTTCTTT
once	TRBV19	-	TRBJ1-5	CAGGFNQPQHF	TGTGCCGGAGGGTTTAATCAGCCCCAGCATTTT
-	TRBV7-2	TRBD2	TRBJ2-3	CASSLDLSSGGTNTDTQYF	TGTGCCAGCAGCTTAGATCTATCTAGCGGGGGAACCAACACAGATACGCAGTATTTT
-	TRBV9	TRBD1	TRBJ1-2	CASSVVPTGGSLDGYTF	TGTGCCAGCAGCGTAGTCCCTACAGGGGGCAGTTTGGATGGCTACACCTTC
-	TRBV18	-	TRBJ1-4	CASSPPSGKDNEKLFF	TGTGCCAGCTCACCACCTTCAGGGAAAGATAATGAAAAACTGTTTTTT
-	TRBV7-2	-	TRBJ2-3	CASSLGGADTQYF	TGTGCCAGCAGCTTAGGGGGGGCAGATACGCAGTATTTT
-	TRBV4-2	-	TRBJ2-2	CASSQDTPIGSGTGELFF	TGTGCCAGCAGCCAAGATACCCCTATAGGTAGCGGTACCGGGGAGCTGTTTTTT
once	TRBV19	-	TRBJ2-1	CASSILQGGNEQFF	TGTGCCAGTAGTATTTTACAGGGCGGGAATGAGCAGTTCTTC
-	TRBV2	-	TRBJ2-1	CASSDGGPTLGNEQFF	TGTGCCAGCAGTGATGGGGGACCGACCTTGGGCAATGAGCAGTTCTTC